This TCR beta chain stems from a study of blood T cell repertoires in COVID-19. Turning to the study itself: Acute and convalescent COVID-19 specimens originated in the United States, Italy and Spain. In each case, the material was cDNA or gDNA derived from T cells, B-cell-depleted T cells, or PBMCs.

The ends were cut back, 5 bases at V and 11 bases at J, with 16 bases in the middle. The CDR3 sequence is 13 residues long. In the original processing: Amplified reference gene primers provided the basis for estimating nucleated cell counts. This table comes from immunoSEQ multiplex PCR, and its TCRdb copy is limited to in-frame clones, with some not included. That table is the source of V, J and clone size, and D and trimming were worked out from the DNA. This table has about 29,000 clones, approximately 85% appearing once. While infection was still active, Seattle patients were enrolled and then followed longitudinally.

J is TRBJ1-5 and V is TRBV12-3 or TRBV12-4; TRBD1 might be the D (6 bases). The specimen sequenced was peripheral blood. The receptor comes from a woman at least 80 years old with COVID-19, enrolled during active disease. The CDR3 DNA reads TGTGCCAGCAGTGCGCGGGGGGGCATAGCCCAGCATTTT. This codes for CASSARGGIAQHF.